Described below is a single T cell receptor beta chain sequence and its context. The antigen it recognizes is unknown. Base-call qualities are not available, and no considerably larger clone is one nucleotide away. Within the sample, other DNA sequences also encode this same CDR3. Using the deep immunoSEQ assay, multiplex PCR amplified TCR CDR3 regions from genomic DNA. Genomic DNA extracted from each cell subset was distributed evenly over all wells of several immunoSEQ 96-well plates, and each plate served as one replicate. For sorted subsets, around 200 ng genomic DNA, equal to approximately 30,000 T cell genomes, was loaded into each replicate PCR. Purified libraries were measured with a Qubit 3.0 fluorometer, size-checked on a Bioanalyzer 2100, and measured again with the KAPA Library Quantification kit. A separate single-read 150-cycle Illumina NextSeq 550 flow cell was used to sequence each immunoSEQ 96-well plate. Processing in the source paper ran as follows. The immunoSEQ output contained only junctional sequences without quality scores, so filtering could not match that applied to full-length reads. To assign V/J genes and CDR3, sequences were annotated using PyIR, a Python wrapper for IgBLAST v1.9, with IMGT germline references. Reads with weak V/J assignments (E-value above 1e-6), missing CDR3, stop codons, out-of-frame junctions, or ambiguous translated residues were removed. V3J clonotypes were defined by identical inferred V gene, J gene, and CDR3 amino acid sequence. Percentage overlap between repertoires was calculated by dividing the number of shared unique clonotypes by the size of the smaller repertoire. Three approaches were used to assess repertoire richness: RTK rarefaction, the Chao1 estimator, and Recon v2.1 estimates of unobserved clonotypes. Generation probabilities for all TCRbeta clonotypes obtained by the gDNA method from a handful of donors were computed using OLGA. The immuneACCESS repertoire file appears here via TCRdb, limited to in-frame rearrangements. These files lack a portion of the clones; in checked studies, under half of the deficit traces to unresolved V genes, and the cause of the others is not known. V and J calls and clone size come straight from that table; D and trimming were deduced from the DNA. The sample contains around 720,000 clones, about 80% of them found a single time. The leading ten clones occupy 1.5% to 2% of the sample.

This record belongs to a study of shared clonotypes between healthy human individuals (dated by TCRdb to about 2020). Some background on the complete study: The cohort included three men and a couple of women between 18 and 49 years of age. Each donor's leukapheresis produced roughly between about 0.9 and 9.5 billion PBMCs. To increase sequencing depth and limit assay-specific biases, TCR repertoire library preparation and sequencing were carried out by different laboratories using diverse techniques. Blood TCR repertoires of about 5 healthy adults were deeply sequenced to estimate repertoire size and the extent of clonotype sharing between individuals. Per donor, three plates each were used for CD4 naive and CD4 memory, two for CD8 naive, and one for CD8 memory. Study-wide findings and limitations: Larger estimated clonotype richness was generally found for naive subsets than for memory subsets. Because the study included a small number of donors, the genetic and exposure-history diversity represented was limited. Based on pairwise subsampling, the degree of clonotype sharing among donors was expected to be affected by sequencing depth. About 4.5% of naive CD4, around 4% of naive CD8, 2.3% of memory CD4, and more than 0.35% of memory CD8 clonotypes were shared across a few donors. Even with the large sequencing depth, rarefaction of the sorted-subset datasets indicated that sequencing was incomplete. Clonotypes shared by all four sorted-subset donors showed higher generation probabilities than non-shared clonotypes. Sampling was limited to blood, and TCR repertoires in tissue likely differ from TCR repertoires in blood.

The donors were healthy, HIV-negative adults who had no recently reported acute infections or vaccinations. Every donor was a Caucasian adult living in Nashville, Tennessee, USA. CD4+ T cells were enriched through magnetic negative selection, after which naive cells were positively selected on CD45RA and the remaining negative fraction served as the memory subset. Blood was obtained by leukapheresis, after which PBMCs were separated by Ficoll-Histopaque density gradient centrifugation and cryopreserved in liquid nitrogen vapor phase. Purity and quantity of every magnetically sorted T cell population were checked by analytical flow cytometry. Each sorted fraction had its genomic DNA isolated and then quantified by UV absorbance on a Nanodrop 2000c. CDR1 and CDR2 (MNHNS, SASEGT) derive from the germline V gene. The CDR3 holds 14 amino acids from the cysteine to the phenylalanine. Here the CDR3 DNA is all that survives: 42 bases in frame from base 1. Trimming leaves V shorter by 3 bases and J shorter by 4 bases, with the junction holding 0 bases beyond the gene matches.

This receptor was taken from a woman aged 30 to 39 in good health. The chain is assembled from TRBV6-1 and TRBJ1-4; TRBD1 aligns with 9 central bases. Sequenced input: memory CD4+ T cells sorted from blood. Interpreted using the paper, the cell subset or site label stands for: CD45RA-negative fraction. CDR3 region: CASSEGQGNEKLFF. The sequence in DNA is TGTGCCAGCAGTGAGGGACAGGGTAATGAAAAACTGTTTTTT.